This is a list of T cell receptor beta chains from one sample in a study of blood T cell repertoires in COVID-19. The table came from immunoSEQ multiplex PCR; TCRdb's copy has only in-frame clones and leaves some out. This table has roughly 200,000 clones, around 88% appearing once. Sequenced material: PBMCs or T cells enriched from blood (not recorded which). The receptor set was obtained from a man aged 35 to 55 with acute COVID-19. The CDR3 runs from the conserved cysteine through the conserved F or W. A D gene is named only where the DNA matches it firmly. Size tells how often a clone was seen (once, few, many) or the class of an expanded clone, and some rows leave it out.

.	TRBV6-5	TRBD1	TRBJ1-6	CASSPTGFGSPLHF	TGTGCCAGCAGTCCGACAGGGTTCGGTTCACCCCTCCACTTT
.	TRBV9	TRBD2	TRBJ2-3	CASSARTSGSRTDTQYF	TGTGCCAGCAGCGCCCGGACTAGCGGGAGCCGCACAGATACGCAGTATTTT
.	TRBV25-1	.	TRBJ2-5	CASSEISGQETQYF	TGTGCCAGCAGTGAGATTAGCGGCCAAGAGACCCAGTACTTC
.	TRBV3-1/TRBV3-2	.	TRBJ2-7	CASSQMAYEQYF	TGTGCCAGCAGCCAGATGGCTTACGAGCAGTACTTC
.	TRBV5-1	TRBD1	TRBJ2-1	CASSFDRGGEFF	TGCGCCAGCAGCTTCGACAGGGGTGGGGAGTTCTTC
.	TRBV19	.	TRBJ2-2	CASSFRGTTGELFF	TGTGCCAGTAGTTTCAGGGGAACAACCGGGGAGCTGTTTTTT
.	TRBV25-1	TRBD2	TRBJ2-7	CASARWGGEQYF	TGTGCCAGCGCCCGATGGGGAGGGGAGCAGTACTTC
.	TRBV7-9	TRBD1	TRBJ1-1	CASTPPGGTEAFF	TGTGCCAGCACCCCCCCAGGGGGCACTGAAGCTTTCTTT
.	TRBV4-1	.	TRBJ1-6	CASSGGTNSPLHF	TGCGCCAGCAGCGGCGGTACCAATTCACCCCTCCACTTT
once	TRBV7-2	TRBD1	TRBJ1-2	CASSSTVTGKRSDGYTF	TGTGCCAGCAGCTCCACAGTGACAGGGAAGAGGAGCGATGGCTACACCTTC
few	TRBV7-3	TRBD2	TRBJ2-1	CASSSSTGTSGNNEQFF	TGTGCCAGCAGCTCCTCTACGGGCACTAGCGGGAACAATGAGCAGTTCTTC
.	TRBV2	.	TRBJ1-5	CASSERQGVNQPQHF	TGTGCCAGCAGTGAACGGCAGGGCGTCAATCAGCCCCAGCATTTT
.	TRBV2	TRBD2	TRBJ2-2	CASRGRGPGGTGELFF	TGTGCCAGCAGGGGGCGGGGCCCGGGAGGCACCGGGGAGCTGTTTTTT
.	TRBV5-1	TRBD2	TRBJ2-1	CASSWTLTSGRAYRSYNEQFF	TGCGCGAGCAGCTGGACCTTGACTAGCGGGAGGGCCTATCGATCCTACAATGAGCAGTTCTTC
.	TRBV9	TRBD2	TRBJ2-3	CASSFSGPSTDTQYF	TGTGCCAGCAGCTTTAGCGGGCCCAGCACAGATACGCAGTATTTT
.	TRBV6-5	.	TRBJ2-7	CASSYTRDPYEQYF	TGTGCCAGCAGTTACACGCGAGATCCCTACGAGCAGTACTTC